Given below is one T cell receptor (beta chain) in context. Its antigen is not known. At one end the junction does not follow the germline gene, possibly because of a read error. The template was RNA from unsorted bulk tissue. Germline CDR1 reads SQVTM; CDR2 reads ANQGSEA. The CDR3 spans 15 residues. The sample originates from a study of tumor and adjacent non-tumor tissue in lung cancer. Study outcomes and limitations: Tumor TCR diversity, when higher, was linked to shorter survival. Significantly higher TCR diversity was found in tumor than normal lung. Normal lung showed higher cumulative top 100 clone frequency than tumor.

The library came from three nested PCR rounds adapted from ARM-PCR protocols. Using its own MiXCR run on the multiplex PCR reads, TCRdb lists one record per CDR3 protein. The sample yields 75,000 to 100,000 distinct CDR3 sequences, 67% seen once. Specimen: lung tumor tissue. This receptor was obtained from a man aged 60-69 years with non-small cell lung cancer. This sequence joins TRBV29-1 and TRBJ1-3; D gene unclear. Here the CDR3 reads CNVRAGQHFGNTIYF. CDR3 nucleotide sequence: TGCAACGTTCGAGCGGGTCAGCACTTTGGAAACACCATATATTTT. Supplemented by reference TRBV29-1 and TRBJ1-3, the full variable domain reads SAVISQKPSRDICQRGTSLTIQCQVDSQVTMMFWYRQQPGQSLTLIATANQGSEATYESGFVIDKFPISRPNLTFSTLTVSNMSPEDSSIYLCNVRAGQHFGNTIYFGEGSWLTVV.